Each of the 24 T cell receptor beta chains below was sequenced from the same sample in a study of T cells in Graves' hyperthyroidism and ophthalmopathy. From RNA transcripts, TCR beta CDR3 regions were amplified. When the TCR CDR3 underwent first-round RT-PCR, the HTBI primer set was used. TCRdb processed the multiplex PCR reads anew with MiXCR; each CDR3 protein has one entry. The table lists 650,000 to 800,000 distinct CDR3 sequences, about 45% of them singletons, with less than 9.5% in the top ten. Sequenced material: peripheral blood or thyroid tissue (not recorded which). Source of these receptors: an adult man with Graves' disease, either hyperthyroidism or ophthalmopathy (not recorded which).

V gene TRBV10-3 combines with J gene TRBJ2-5; D perhaps matches TRBD2 (6 bases). The CDR3 covers 17 residues. V dropped 10 bases and J dropped 1 base, with 25 bases sitting between them. Per germline, CDR1 ENHRY and CDR2 SYGVKD. CDR3 nucleotide sequence: TGTGCCAGACAAACTGGAGGGCCATCCGCAAGCCAAGAGACCCAGTACTTC. Protein product: CARQTGGPSASQETQYF.

DNA for the CDR3: TGTGCCAGCCGGCCGGGGGCGTCCTACGAGCAGTACTTC. Its translation is CASRPGASYEQYF. The J gene is TRBJ2-7, the V gene TRBV7-9; D is possibly TRBD1 or TRBD2 (6 bases each). Germline V gene data show CDR1 as SEHNR and CDR2 as FQNEAQ (reference sequence). V dropped 8 bases and J dropped 1 base, with 12 bases sitting between them. This CDR3 has 13 residues.

In this sample, this clonotype turned up a few times. The chain recombines TRBV12-3 or TRBV12-4 with TRBJ2-7; 7 bases match TRBD2. V gave up 3 bases and J gave up 5 bases; unmatched junction bases: 10. The CDR3 length is 15 residues. CDR3 DNA: TGTGCCAGCAGTTTGATAGCGGGCCTCGTCCACGAGCAGTACTTC. Translated, it gives CASSLIAGLVHEQYF.

This clonotype appeared a single time. The chain recombines TRBV2 with TRBJ1-4; 9 bases match TRBD1. This CDR3 comprises 15 residues. Germline lookup yields CDR1 SNHLY and CDR2 FYNNEI. V gave up 11 bases and J gave up 8 bases; unmatched junction bases: 15. This CDR3 is CAVERDRAPEEKLFF. In nucleotides, the CDR3 is TGTGCCGTAGAGCGGGACAGGGCCCCGGAGGAAAAACTGTTTTTT.

The chain is built from TRBV6-5 and TRBJ1-6, with D hard to call. Germline V gene lookup returns CDR1 MNHEY and CDR2 SVGAGI. The ends were cut back, 0 bases at V and 4 bases at J, with 10 bases in the middle. The CDR3 loop spans 16 amino acids. CDR3: CASSYSRNLYNSPLHF. CDR3 in DNA: TGTGCCAGCAGTTACTCCCGGAATCTTTATAATTCACCCCTCCACTTT.

This clonotype came up many times. The chain carries TRBV7-2 and TRBJ1-1; tentatively, D is TRBD1 (6 bases). The germline V and J ends were trimmed by 1 base and 7 bases, with 13 bases remaining between them. Looked up from germline, CDR1 is SGHTA and CDR2 is FQGNSA. The CDR3 consists of 14 residues. Here the CDR3 reads CASSLVTGRDEAFF. As DNA, the CDR3 is TGTGCCAGCAGCTTAGTCACAGGGAGGGATGAAGCTTTCTTT.

In regard to this clonotype: This is likely a read error, given that the CDR3 carries no conserved phenylalanine or tryptophan at its end. The CDR3 nucleotides read TGTGCCAGCAGGGACAGGCAGGAGAGGGCTTTCCTT. It yields the protein CASRDRQERAFL. The chain joins TRBV2 to TRBJ1-1, with 7 bases that match TRBD1. There are 12 residues in the CDR3. Germline-derived CDR1 and CDR2 are SNHLY and FYNNEI. V trimming: 6 bases; J trimming: 11 bases; junction bases outside the gene matches: 9.

This chain joins TRBV25-1 and TRBJ1-3; D gene unclear. CDR1 is MGHDK and CDR2 is SYGVNS in the germline V gene. The CDR3 loop spans 13 amino acids. Trimming cost V 1 base and J 7 bases, with 8 bases left between them. This CDR3 is CASSESRLNTIYF. CDR3 DNA sequence: TGTGCCAGCAGTGAATCCCGGCTGAACACCATATATTTT.

The sample holds many counts of this clonotype. CDR3 in DNA: TGTGCCAGCAGCTTAGTTGGGACAGGGTCAGATCAGCCCCAGCATTTT. Its translation is CASSLVGTGSDQPQHF. V is TRBV7-8 and J is TRBJ1-5; 9 nucleotides align to TRBD1. CDR3 size: 16 residues. In germline, CDR1 is SGHVS, CDR2 FQNEAQ. Trimming removed 1 base from V and 5 bases from J; junction bases left unmatched: 6.

Here the CDR3 reads CASSSPWTEVHYGYTF. CDR3 coding DNA: TGTGCCAGCAGCTCACCCTGGACAGAGGTCCACTATGGCTACACCTTC. The gene calls are TRBV7-2 and TRBJ1-2, with TRBD1 as a possible D gene (6 bases). The germline V and J ends were trimmed by 4 bases and 3 bases, with 18 bases remaining between them. Per germline, CDR1 SGHTA and CDR2 FQGNSA. CDR3 size: 16 residues. The variable domain in full, completed from reference TRBV7-2 and TRBJ1-2, reads GAGVSQSPSNKVTEKGKDVELRCDPISGHTALYWYRQSLGQGLEFLIYFQGNSAPDKSGLPSDRFSAERTGGSVSTLTIQRTQQEDSAVYLCASSSPWTEVHYGYTFGSGTRLTVV.

Remarks on this clonotype: One base away lies a much larger clone, so this may be a sequencing read error. The chain joins TRBV7-9 to TRBJ1-6; D is undetermined. Trimming removed 6 bases from V and 2 bases from J, with 14 bases in between. There are 16 residues in the CDR3. Germline CDR1 is SEHNR and CDR2 is FQNEAQ (reference sequence). CDR3 region: CASRETRSAYNSPLHF. In DNA, the CDR3 is TGTGCCAGCAGAGAAACTCGCAGCGCCTATAATTCACCCCTCCACTTT.

The V call is TRBV7-8, the J call TRBJ1-5; TRBD1 matches 7 bases. This CDR3 is built from 15 residues. The germline CDR1 and CDR2 sequences are SGHVS and FQNEAQ. V shed 5 bases, J shed 2 bases, and the junction held 6 bases outside the gene matches. CDR3 sequence (DNA): TGTGCCAGCAGCCAAGCAGGGGGGGGCAATCAGCCCCAGCATTTT. Its translation: CASSQAGGGNQPQHF.

This clonotype was seen more than once but under ten times. V gene TRBV5-1 combines with J gene TRBJ1-2, with a tentative D call TRBD1 (6 bases). The V and J ends lost 6 bases and 2 bases respectively, with 14 bases between them. The length of the CDR3 is 14 residues. Germline V CDR1 and CDR2: SGHRS, YFSETQ. In DNA, the CDR3 is TGCGCCAGCACCCTAGGGGGACTAAACTATGGCTACACCTTC. This codes for CASTLGGLNYGYTF.

The genes are TRBV5-1 and TRBJ1-2, with no clear D. The V end lost 5 bases, the J end lost 6 bases, and 17 bases lay between the germline ends. The CDR3 length is 14 residues. Looked up from germline, CDR1 is SGHRS and CDR2 is YFSETQ. The CDR3 here is CASSSGSLYDGYTF. The CDR3 region has the DNA TGCGCCAGCAGTAGTGGCAGTCTCTATGATGGCTACACCTTC. Full variable domain (outside the CDR3, taken from reference TRBV5-1 and TRBJ1-2): KAGVTQTPRYLIKTRGQQVTLSCSPISGHRSVSWYQQTPGQGLQFLFEYFSETQRNKGNFPGRFSGRQFSNSRSEMNVSTLELGDSALYLCASSSGSLYDGYTFGSGTRLTVV.

This chain connects TRBV24-1 to TRBJ1-5, with D possibly matching TRBD1 (6 bases). The V end was cut by 7 bases, the J end by 0 bases, with 15 bases between. Germline lookup yields CDR1 KGHDR and CDR2 SFDVKD. CDR3 length: 16 residues. This CDR3 is CATSGGLGGSNQPQHF. The CDR3 DNA reads as TGTGCCACCAGCGGGGGGCTCGGCGGTAGCAATCAGCCCCAGCATTTT.

The chain combines TRBV19 with TRBJ1-4, with 8 bases aligning to TRBD1. After removal of 6 bases from V and 8 bases from J, the junction contained 8 bases not matched to a gene. Germline CDR1 and CDR2: LNHDA and SQIVND (reference sequence). The CDR3 runs 14 residues. CDR3 sequence reads: CASRQTGVEEKLFF. CDR3 DNA sequence: TGTGCCAGTAGACAGACAGGGGTGGAAGAAAAACTGTTTTTT.

In this sample, this clonotype turned up many times. The chain has TRBV24-1 and TRBJ1-3, with D perhaps TRBD1 (6 bases). V was clipped by 9 bases and J by 0 bases, with 20 bases between them. The CDR3 has 17 residues. The germline CDR1 and CDR2 sequences are KGHDR and SFDVKD. CDR3: CATGGTPDTYSGNTIYF. Here the CDR3 DNA reads TGTGCCACCGGCGGGACACCGGATACTTACTCTGGAAACACCATATATTTT.

There are many counts of this clonotype. CDR3 sequence: CSVAGQGGEQYF. DNA of the CDR3: TGCAGCGTGGCGGGACAGGGGGGCGAGCAGTACTTC. The V call is TRBV29-1, the J call TRBJ2-7, with TRBD1 matching over 11 bases. The V segment lost 6 bases and the J segment 6 bases; nucleotides outside the gene matches: 4. The CDR3 has 12 amino acids. CDR1 is SQVTM and CDR2 is ANQGSEA in the germline V gene.

This clonotype appeared a few times. The chain carries TRBV19 and TRBJ2-5, with D uncertain. The CDR3 length is 13 residues. Germline loops: CDR1 LNHDA, CDR2 SQIVND (reference sequence). Trimming shortened V by 6 bases and J by 1 base, and 9 bases separated the two germline ends. The CDR3 DNA reads TGTGCCAGTAGACACCTCTTCCAAGAGACCCAGTACTTC. Its protein is CASRHLFQETQYF. Variable domain in full (rest from reference TRBV19 and TRBJ2-5): DGGITQSPKYLFRKEGQNVTLSCEQNLNHDAMYWYRQDPGQGLRLIYYSQIVNDFQKGDIAEGYSVSREKKESFPLTVTSAQKNPTAFYLCASRHLFQETQYFGPGTRLLVL.

This clonotype was recorded many times. The V call is TRBV6-6, the J call TRBJ2-7; D ambiguous. Per germline, CDR1 MNHNY and CDR2 SVGAGI (reference sequence). V was clipped by 2 bases and J by 2 bases, with 4 bases between them. The CDR3 extends over 12 amino acids. CDR3 DNA sequence: TGTGCCAGCAGTTACCGTGCCTACGAGCAGTACTTC. Amino acid sequence: CASSYRAYEQYF.

This clonotype has at least ten counts. CDR3 protein: CASSFRHTEAFF. As DNA, the CDR3 is TGTGCCAGCAGCTTTCGGCACACTGAAGCTTTCTTT. The chain joins TRBV7-9 to TRBJ1-1; D is unclear. This CDR3 contains 12 residues. Trimming left V 3 bases short and J 3 bases short, with 5 bases between. CDR1 SEHNR and CDR2 FQNEAQ come from the germline V gene (reference sequence).

The CDR3 spells CASSLNGAAFEAFF. CDR3 DNA sequence: TGTGCCAGCAGTTTAAACGGGGCGGCCTTTGAAGCTTTCTTT. The gene calls are TRBV12-3 or TRBV12-4 and TRBJ1-1; a weak D match, TRBD1 (5 bases). This CDR3 contains 14 residues. V was trimmed by 2 bases and J by 7 bases, leaving 14 bases between them.

This clonotype was seen once. Given the absence of the conserved phenylalanine or tryptophan at the CDR3 end, a read error is likely. The limits of the CDR3 on the DNA are not certain, so only TCRdb's listed CDR3 is given. J is TRBJ2-5 and V is TRBV7-9. From its first to its last residue, the CDR3 has 9 amino acids. CDR1 is SEHNR and CDR2 is FQNEAQ in the germline V gene (reference sequence). The CDR3 region is CASSLAQDS.

Regarding this clonotype: This may arise from a read error, as a much more abundant clone is one base away. This rearrangement joins TRBV15 to TRBJ1-1; D possibly corresponds to TRBD1 (5 bases). CDR3 length: 14 residues. Germline CDR1 and CDR2: LNHNV and YYDKDF (reference sequence). In nucleotides, the CDR3 is TGTGCCACCAGCGGAGATGGGGGGGGCACTGAAGCTTTCTTT. Protein: CATSGDGGGTEAFF.